The clone carrying this T cell receptor (beta chain) was counted a few times. The CDR3 regions of TCR beta were amplified from RNA transcripts. Using the HTBI primer set, a first-round RT-PCR was run on the TCR CDR3. Via MiXCR, TCRdb re-called the multiplex PCR reads, giving one row per CDR3 protein. Among some 620,000 distinct CDR3 sequences listed, roughly 17% were seen once. These data are taken from a study of T cells in Graves' hyperthyroidism and ophthalmopathy. About the research overall: Upon initial diagnosis and before any treatment, peripheral blood was collected.

The sample comprised blood. The clonotype comes from a woman in her twenties or thirties with Graves' hyperthyroidism.

CDR3 DNA sequence: TGCGCCAGCAGCACCCCCACTGGAGATACGCAGTATTTT. This sequence encodes CASSTPTGDTQYF. The chain couples TRBV5-1 to TRBJ2-3; D remains unclear. V lost 4 bases to trimming and J lost 5 bases, with 11 bases between them. The CDR3 covers 13 residues. Germline V gives CDR1 SGHRS, CDR2 YFSETQ.